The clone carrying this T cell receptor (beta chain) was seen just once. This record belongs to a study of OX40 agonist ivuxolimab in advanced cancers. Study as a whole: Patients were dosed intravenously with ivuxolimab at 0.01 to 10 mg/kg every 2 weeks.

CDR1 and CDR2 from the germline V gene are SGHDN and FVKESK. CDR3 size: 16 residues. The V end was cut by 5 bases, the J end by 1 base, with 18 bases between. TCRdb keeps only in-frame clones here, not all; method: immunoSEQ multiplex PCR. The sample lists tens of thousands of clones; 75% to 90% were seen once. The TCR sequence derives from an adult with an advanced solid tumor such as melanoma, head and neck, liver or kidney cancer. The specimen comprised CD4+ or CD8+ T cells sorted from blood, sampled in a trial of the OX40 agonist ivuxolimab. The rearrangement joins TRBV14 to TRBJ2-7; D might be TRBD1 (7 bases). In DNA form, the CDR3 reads TGTGCCAGCAGCGAATCAGGGGGACTTAATTCCTACGAGCAGTACTTC. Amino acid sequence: CASSESGGLNSYEQYF.